This T cell receptor (beta chain) was recorded in a study of shared clonotypes between healthy human individuals. The authors ran the assay at deep level. The assay was immunoSEQ multiplex PCR, and TCRdb's table has in-frame clones only and misses some. The data contain hundreds of thousands of clones, approximately 96% of them singletons. Germline assignment: CDR1 MDHEN and CDR2 SYDVKM. Trimming took 5 bases from V and 0 from J, leaving 12 bases between them. This CDR3 region has 15 residues. The naive CD8 fraction comprised CD45RO-negative cells positively selected for CCR7 and excluded terminally differentiated effector memory CD45RA+ cells.

The TCR comes from a woman aged 25 to 39 in good health. V is TRBV28 and J is TRBJ2-3, with unresolved D. The sequencing sample was made of naive CD8+ T cells sorted from blood. CDR3 in DNA: TGTGCCAGCAGTATCTCTCTCCAAAGCACAGATACGCAGTATTTT. Translating gives CASSISLQSTDTQYF.